This paragraph covers one T cell receptor beta chain sequence. Germline CDR1 reads MNHNY; CDR2 reads SVGAGI (reference sequence). This CDR3 region has 15 residues. V shed 0 bases and J 3 bases; nucleotides not matched to a gene: 2. This specimen comes from a study of cytomegalovirus exposure and HLA in healthy donors. Vbeta (60) and Jbeta (13) primers were used in the PCR. Clones were sequenced by immunoSEQ multiplex PCR, and TCRdb holds only the in-frame ones, with some missing. The top ten clones hold around 21% of a sample with about 63,000 clones, roughly 73% of them seen once. This sequence originates from a woman aged 40 to 50 in good health and CMV-seropositive. The source material was PBMCs. V is TRBV6-6 and J is TRBJ1-1; 9 nucleotides line up with TRBD1. CDR3: CASSYSGQGYTEAFF. CDR3 coding DNA: TGTGCCAGCAGTTACTCGGGACAGGGATACACTGAAGCTTTCTTT.